The 30 T cell receptor beta chains in this list originate from one sample, sequenced in a study of CD8+ T cells in alopecia areata. Extracted RNA was reverse transcribed, and the resulting cDNA served as sequencing template. The data were produced by immunoSEQ multiplex PCR, yet TCRdb's version contains in-frame clones alone and is incomplete. The data show about 270,000 clones, with none appearing a single time. Separation of pooled cutaneous lymph node cells was by sorting with CD4, CD8alpha, NKG2D, NKG2ACE and other markers. The material sequenced was CD4+ T cells sorted from a lymph node. Receptor source: a C3H/HeJ mouse with alopecia areata. The MHC haplotype recorded for the strain is H2-k.

This clone was seen a few times. Here the gene names and germline are mouse. The CDR3 protein is CASRDRGRDYTF. CDR3 DNA, as far as it was read: TGTGCCAGCAGGGACAGGGGGCGC. This chain uses TRBV13-1 with TRBJ1-2; TRBD1 matches at 11 bases. With the read ending 4 residues before the CDR3 end, the germline J gene is used to fill in that end. This CDR3 comprises 12 residues. The germline CDR1 and CDR2 sequences are NSHNY and SYGAGN.

Worth noting for this clone: Mouse germline and gene names are used. Read data end 4 residues before the CDR3 end; the end is taken from the germline J gene. V usage is TRBV31 and J usage is TRBJ1-2, with TRBD1 matching 8 bases. The CDR3 runs to 15 residues. Germline V gene data show CDR1 as GKSSPN and CDR2 as SITVG. V shed 1 base, J shed 2 bases, and the junction held 6 bases outside the gene matches. The DNA read from the CDR3 is TGTGCCTGGAGTCCGCGACAGGGGTGGAACTCC. This sequence encodes CAWSPRQGWNS. The entire CDR3 sequence reads CAWSPRQGWNSDYTF.

On this clone itself: Gene names are mouse gene names. The CDR3 extends 4 residues past the end of the read, so its final part is completed from the germline J gene. The V gene is TRBV1, the J gene TRBJ2-7, with 11 bases fitting TRBD2. The J segment lost 0 bases and the V segment lost 0 bases, leaving 4 bases of the junction unmatched. CDR3 length: 17 residues. From germline, CDR1 is NSQYPW and CDR2 LRSPGD (reference sequence). The part of the CDR3 DNA that was read is TGCACCTGCAGTGCAGATCGGGGACTGGGGGTCTCCTAT. This encodes CTCSADRGLGVSY. The CDR3 in its entirety is CTCSADRGLGVSYEQYF. Filled out from reference TRBV1 and TRBJ2-7, the complete variable domain reads VTLLEQNPRWRLVPRGQAVNLRCILKNSQYPWMSWYQQDLQKQLQWLFTLRSPGDKEVKSLPGADYLATRVTDTELRLQVANMSQGRTLYCTCSADRGLGVSYEQYFGPGTRLTVL.

As regards this clone: Each gene name is a mouse one. The CDR3 is cut off 4 residues early in the read; its end comes from the germline J gene. The chain uses TRBV13-1 and TRBJ2-7; tentatively, D is TRBD2 (6 bases). Per germline, CDR1 NSHNY and CDR2 SYGAGN. The CDR3 sequence is 13 residues long. CDR3 region: CASSDSGTYEQYF. Incomplete CDR3 DNA: TGTGCCAGCAGTGATTCTGGGACTTAT.

As regards this clone: Mouse gene names apply. The read terminates 4 residues ahead of where the CDR3 ends, so the germline J gene completes it. This sequence joins TRBV31 and TRBJ1-1, with TRBD1 matching over 10 bases. Germline assignment: CDR1 GKSSPN and CDR2 SITVG. CDR3 length equals 13 residues. The sequenced part of the CDR3 DNA is TGTGCCTGGAGTCCGGGACAGGGGTTA. Translating it yields CAWSPGQGL. The whole CDR3 is CAWSPGQGLEVFF.

As for this clone: Genes here carry mouse names. The part of the CDR3 DNA that was read is TGTGCCAGCAGTATCCGAAGACTGGGATTATAT. Protein: CASSIRRLGLY. The CDR3 as a whole reads CASSIRRLGLYEQYF. This chain joins TRBV19 and TRBJ2-7; 7 bases map to TRBD2. The read terminates 4 residues ahead of where the CDR3 ends, so the germline J gene completes it. CDR1 is FNHDT and CDR2 is SITEND in the germline V gene (reference sequence). This CDR3 has 15 residues.

This clone showed up just a few times. Mouse names are used for the genes. The CDR3 extends 3 residues past the end of the read, so its final part is completed from the germline J gene. The chain has TRBV31 and TRBJ1-6, with D unresolved. TRBJ1-6 is placed among ORFs of uncertain function. Deletions cut 0 bases from V and 6 bases from J, with 6 bases between. This CDR3 spans 13 amino acids. From germline, CDR1 is GKSSPN and CDR2 SITVG. The CDR3 sequence: CAWSLLVNSPLYF. CDR3 DNA, as far as it was read: TGTGCCTGGAGTCTCCTGGTTAATTCGCCC.

A few counts support this clone. The germline and genes are mouse ones. The read falls 4 residues short of the CDR3 end, and the missing part is taken from the germline J gene. At the DNA level, this CDR3 is encoded by other sequences in the same sample as well. The chain uses TRBV1 and TRBJ2-5; 10 bases line up with TRBD2. The V gene's germline CDR1 is NSQYPW and CDR2 LRSPGD (reference sequence). With 2 bases clipped from V and 3 bases from J, the junction kept 2 bases outside the gene matches. The CDR3 contains 15 residues. The DNA read from the CDR3 is TGCACCTGCAGTGCACGGACTGGGGGACAAGAC. Translating gives CTCSARTGGQD. The complete CDR3 reads CTCSARTGGQDTQYF. The variable domain in full, with the rest retrieved from reference TRBV1 and TRBJ2-5, is VTLLEQNPRWRLVPRGQAVNLRCILKNSQYPWMSWYQQDLQKQLQWLFTLRSPGDKEVKSLPGADYLATRVTDTELRLQVANMSQGRTLYCTCSARTGGQDTQYFGPGTRLLVL.

As for this clone: The gene symbols are mouse symbols. The CDR3: CTCSGDRGREVFF. The part of the CDR3 DNA that was read is TGCACCTGCAGTGGGGACAGGGGGCGA. The chain recombines TRBV1 with TRBJ1-1; 12 bases match TRBD1. The CDR3 goes on 4 residues after the read ends, and that part is filled in from the germline J gene. The CDR3 totals 13 residues. Germline-derived CDR1 and CDR2 are NSQYPW and LRSPGD (reference sequence).

This clone was counted a few times. The germline and genes are mouse ones. Read coverage stops 4 residues before the CDR3 terminus; the germline J gene supplies the remainder. Other DNA sequences in this specimen translate into the identical CDR3. The chain is built from TRBV13-3 and TRBJ2-1, with D possibly matching TRBD1 (5 bases). The ends were cut back, 3 bases at V and 4 bases at J, with 8 bases in the middle. CDR1 is NNHDY and CDR2 is SYVADS in the germline V gene. The CDR3 covers 13 residues. CDR3 bases read: TGTGCCAGCAGTGCGCAGGGATATGCT. This gives the protein CASSAQGYA. The complete CDR3 reads CASSAQGYAEQFF.

A word on this clone: These gene names are mouse names. Read coverage stops 3 residues before the CDR3 terminus; the germline J gene supplies the remainder. This chain links TRBV19 with TRBJ1-6; perhaps TRBD1 as D (5 bases). TRBJ1-6 is an ORF, and what it does is uncertain. This CDR3 has 13 residues. Germline V gene sequence: CDR1 FNHDT, CDR2 SITEND (reference sequence). V lost 6 bases, J lost 4 bases, and 8 bases lay in between. The CDR3 protein is CASTSGYNSPLYF. The CDR3 bases that were read are TGTGCCAGCACCTCAGGGTATAATTCGCCC.

On this clone itself: Gene names and germline match the mouse. The read finishes 4 residues shy of the CDR3 end, and the germline J gene is used to complete it. V is TRBV31 and J is TRBJ2-7; 11 nucleotides match TRBD2. CDR1 is GKSSPN and CDR2 is SITVG in the germline V gene. The CDR3 length is 14 residues. Partial CDR3 DNA: TGTGCCTGGAGTCACGACTGGGGGGGGTAT. Residues: CAWSHDWGGY. The whole CDR3 reads CAWSHDWGGYEQYF.

This clone turned up a few times. Mouse gene names apply. The read stops 4 residues short of the end of the CDR3; the missing end is completed from the germline J gene. Other DNA sequences in this sample translate to the same CDR3. The rearrangement uses TRBV13-1 and TRBJ2-4, with D possibly being TRBD1 (6 bases). V was cut by 5 bases and J by 1 base, with 8 bases left in between. Germline CDR1 reads NSHNY; CDR2 reads SYGAGN. The CDR3 extends over 13 amino acids. CDR3 bases read: TGTGCCAGCAGGGGACAAGGTCAAAAC. It yields the protein CASRGQGQN. The whole CDR3 sequence is CASRGQGQNTLYF.

This clone was recorded a few times. All gene names here are mouse names. From the germline J gene comes the end of the CDR3, since the read stops 4 residues before it. The chain couples TRBV5 to TRBJ2-3; D not certain. This CDR3 has 14 amino acids. Trimming removed 4 bases from V and 0 bases from J, with 8 bases in between. CDR1 is LGHNA, CDR2 YNLKQL, per germline (reference sequence). CDR3 region: CASSPEQSAETLYF. CDR3 DNA (partial): TGTGCCAGCAGCCCCGAACAGAGTGCAGAA.

Remarks on this clone: This could be a read error, since a much larger clone is one nucleotide away. The gene names given are mouse names. The read ends 4 residues shy of where the CDR3 ends; the end is completed using the germline J gene. This chain links TRBV13-3 with TRBJ2-5, with TRBD1 identical over 7 bases. J lost 2 bases, V lost 7 bases, and 1 base had no gene match. This CDR3 has 12 residues. Per the germline V gene, CDR1 is NNHDY and CDR2 is SYVADS. CDR3 residues: CASGDSQDTQYF. The DNA read from the CDR3 is TGTGCCAGCGGGGACAGCCAAGAC.

This clone was observed a few times. Mouse gene names and germline throughout. The read terminates 4 residues before the CDR3 end, so the remaining end is supplied by the germline J gene. The rearrangement uses TRBV19 and TRBJ1-2, with 7 bases that match TRBD1. This CDR3 contains 12 residues. Unmatched junction bases numbered 0, after V lost 4 bases and J lost 3 bases. Per germline, CDR1 FNHDT and CDR2 SITEND (reference sequence). The CDR3 sequence is CASSGTDSDYTF. The part of the CDR3 DNA that was read is TGTGCCAGCAGTGGGACAGACTCC.

As concerns this clone: These gene names are mouse names. The CDR3 end is not reached by the read, which stops 4 residues before it; the germline J gene fills it in. Other DNA sequences in the same sample also yield this CDR3. The gene calls are TRBV19 and TRBJ2-1, with TRBD2 matching over 10 bases. The CDR3 runs 15 residues. The germline V gene encodes CDR1 FNHDT and CDR2 SITEND (reference sequence). Incomplete CDR3 DNA: TGTGCCAGCAGTATCTGGGGGGGCGCGGGGGCT. Protein product: CASSIWGGAGA. From start to end, the CDR3 is CASSIWGGAGAEQFF.

This clone was recorded a few times. Germline and genes: mouse. The read terminates 4 residues before the CDR3 end, so the remaining end is supplied by the germline J gene. The gene calls are TRBV13-2 and TRBJ1-2, with TRBD1 identical over 9 bases. Germline V CDR1 and CDR2: NNHNN, SYGAGS (reference sequence). This CDR3 spans 14 amino acids. Losses at the gene ends were 2 bases for V and 4 bases for J; bases not matched to a gene: 3. Partial CDR3 DNA: TGTGCCAGCGGTGAACAGGGGGCGCTCTCC. Its translation is CASGEQGALS. The entire CDR3 reads CASGEQGALSDYTF.

On this clone: Gene names are mouse gene names. With the read ending 4 residues before the CDR3 end, the germline J gene is used to fill in that end. The genes are TRBV13-2 and TRBJ1-2; D gene ambiguous. The V and J ends lost 5 bases and 3 bases respectively, with 8 bases between them. The CDR3 loop spans 12 amino acids. Germline CDR1 reads NNHNN; CDR2 reads SYGAGS (reference sequence). The CDR3 bases that were read are TGTGCCAGCGGGAACAGAGACTCC. Translated: CASGNRDS. The entire CDR3 sequence reads CASGNRDSDYTF.

This clone was seen a few times. Each gene name is a mouse one. The sequenced fragment ends 4 residues before the CDR3 boundary, so the rest is inferred from the germline J gene. Other DNA sequences in this sample translate to the same CDR3. This chain connects TRBV13-1 to TRBJ2-5; maybe TRBD1 (5 bases). Trimming shortened V by 0 bases and J by 0 bases, and 8 bases separated the two germline ends. Germline V lookup: CDR1 NSHNY, CDR2 SYGAGN. The length of the CDR3 is 15 residues. The CDR3 here is CASSDAKGNQDTQYF. The part of the CDR3 DNA that was read is TGTGCCAGCAGTGATGCAAAGGGGAACCAAGAC.

On this clone itself: Any gene name here is a mouse gene name. The missing CDR3 end, 4 residues past where the read stops, is filled in from the germline J gene. The chain employs TRBV13-1 and TRBJ2-4; no reliable D call. This CDR3 region has 14 residues. Deletions cut 2 bases from V and 0 bases from J, with 7 bases between. Germline V CDR1 and CDR2: NSHNY, SYGAGN. CDR3 DNA, as far as it was read: TGTGCCAGCAGTGACAGATCTAGTCAAAAC. It encodes CASSDRSSQN. The complete CDR3 protein is CASSDRSSQNTLYF.

This clone occurred a few times. Mouse names are used for the genes. The read stops 4 residues short of the end of the CDR3; the missing end is completed from the germline J gene. V and J are TRBV5 and TRBJ2-3; 10 bases align to TRBD2. Germline V CDR1 and CDR2: LGHNA, YNLKQL (reference sequence). This CDR3 is built from 16 residues. Germline trimming cut 0 bases from V and 4 bases from J; bases unmatched to any gene: 4. The CDR3 is CASSQDLTGGTETLYF. CDR3 DNA (partial): TGTGCCAGCAGCCAAGACCTGACTGGGGGGACAGAA.

This clone was picked up a small number of times. Gene names are the mouse ones. The read gets to within 4 residues of the CDR3 end, and the germline J gene fills in the rest. The J gene is TRBJ2-1, the V gene TRBV5; 12 bases agree with TRBD2. CDR3 size: 18 residues. Per the germline V gene, CDR1 is LGHNA and CDR2 is YNLKQL (reference sequence). J gave up 0 bases and V 1 base, and 4 bases lay outside the gene matches. Incomplete CDR3 DNA: TGTGCCAGCAGCCAAGCCGGACTGGGGGGGAGTAACTATGCT. It is translated as CASSQAGLGGSNYA. The CDR3 in its entirety is CASSQAGLGGSNYAEQFF.

As to this clone: Genes and germline come from the mouse. The sequence runs out 4 residues before the end of the CDR3; the remainder is reconstructed from the germline J gene. Other DNA sequences in this sample translate to the same CDR3. This sequence joins TRBV13-2 and TRBJ1-1, with TRBD1 identical over 9 bases. Germline V lookup: CDR1 NNHNN, CDR2 SYGAGS (reference sequence). The CDR3 sequence is 12 residues long. The CDR3 DNA, read in part, is TGTGCCAGCGGAGGGACAGGGACA. Amino acid sequence: CASGGTGT. The entire CDR3 is CASGGTGTEVFF.

As for this clone: Mouse names are used for the genes. The CDR3 end falls 4 residues outside the read, so it is completed with the germline J gene. The identical CDR3 is also encoded by other nucleotide sequences in the sample. The chain carries TRBV13-1 and TRBJ2-2; possibly TRBD1 for D (5 bases). Deletions cut 5 bases from V and 3 bases from J, with 8 bases between. This CDR3 is 13 amino acids long. Looked up from germline, CDR1 is NSHNY and CDR2 is SYGAGN. CDR3 in amino acids: CASRQGYTGQLYF. CDR3 bases read: TGTGCCAGCAGGCAGGGCTACACCGGG.

Notes on this clone: The gene names here belong to mouse. The part of the CDR3 DNA that was read is TGTGCCAGCAGTGATGTCTGGGACAGGGGGCAAGAC. Translated: CASSDVWDRGQD. The full CDR3 protein is CASSDVWDRGQDTQYF. The chain recombines TRBV13-1 with TRBJ2-5; 11 bases align to TRBD1. The CDR3 goes on 4 residues after the read ends, and that part is filled in from the germline J gene. The germline CDR1 and CDR2 sequences are NSHNY and SYGAGN. With 0 bases clipped from V and 3 bases from J, the junction kept 3 bases outside the gene matches. The CDR3 spans 16 residues.

This clone was observed a handful of times. The listed genes are named as in mouse. Coverage ceases 4 residues before the CDR3 finishes, and the germline J gene fills in the end. The chain uses TRBV19 and TRBJ2-7; 10 bases fit TRBD1. The CDR3 runs 13 residues. Germline V CDR1 and CDR2: FNHDT, SITEND (reference sequence). The CDR3 loop is CASSWDRGDEQYF. The CDR3 bases that were read are TGTGCCAGCAGTTGGGACAGGGGAGAT. Using reference TRBV19 and TRBJ2-7 for the parts outside the CDR3, the full variable domain is GGIITQTPKFLIGQEGQKLTLKCQQNFNHDTMYWYRQDSGKGLRLIYYSITENDLQKGDLSEGYDASREKKSSFSLTVTSAQKNEMAVFLCASSWDRGDEQYFGPGTRLTVL.

This clone was seen a few times. Gene and germline names: mouse. The read halts 4 residues ahead of the CDR3 end, with the missing end drawn from the germline J gene. The rearrangement uses TRBV19 and TRBJ2-2, with D possibly TRBD1 on 6 matching bases. The CDR3 loop spans 15 amino acids. V lost 6 bases, J lost 6 bases, and 18 bases lay in between. Germline loops: CDR1 FNHDT, CDR2 SITEND (reference sequence). The CDR3 is CASTTGRKTAGQLYF. CDR3 DNA, as far as it was read: TGTGCCAGCACCACAGGGCGGAAAACCGCCGGG.

With respect to this clone: The gene symbols are mouse symbols. The CDR3 extends 4 residues past the end of the read, so its final part is completed from the germline J gene. The rearrangement uses TRBV13-2 and TRBJ2-2; TRBD1 is a possible D gene (6 bases). Trimming pared 5 bases from V and 2 bases from J, leaving 10 bases between. Germline V lookup: CDR1 NNHNN, CDR2 SYGAGS (reference sequence). The CDR3 has 14 amino acids. This CDR3 is CASGRGQNTGQLYF. The CDR3 DNA, read in part, is TGTGCCAGCGGCCGTGGACAGAACACCGGG.

With respect to this clone: Mouse germline and gene names are used. The sequenced fragment ends 4 residues before the CDR3 boundary, so the rest is inferred from the germline J gene. Other DNA sequences of this sample code for an identical CDR3. This chain connects TRBV19 to TRBJ2-7; 10 bases agree with TRBD2. This CDR3 is built from 13 residues. Germline V gene sequence: CDR1 FNHDT, CDR2 SITEND (reference sequence). The covered CDR3 bases are TGTGCCAGCAGCGACTGGGGGGCGTAT. It translates to CASSDWGAY. The full CDR3 protein is CASSDWGAYEQYF.